One and the same sample provided the 19 T cell receptor beta chains below, sequenced in a study of spatial heterogeneity in lung cancer. Time point: sample taken at primary tumor resection. From tumor, nontumor lung or frozen PBMC, whole RNA was taken unsorted for sequencing. TCRdb recomputed calls from the 5' RACE reads with MiXCR, one row per CDR3 protein. The sample carries 20,000 to 25,000 distinct CDR3 sequences, just over 4.5% recorded once. Sequencing was performed on PBMCs, taken at surgery. The receptors derive from a male donor with early-stage non-small cell lung cancer.

The chain carries TRBV30 and TRBJ1-1, with TRBD1 as a possible D gene (5 bases). The V end was cut by 2 bases, the J end by 0 bases, with 13 bases between. Germline V gene lookup returns CDR1 GTSNPN and CDR2 SVGIG (reference sequence). This CDR3 is built from 15 residues. CDR3 DNA sequence: TGTGCCTGGAGTTACCGGCAGGGTATGAACACTGAAGCTTTCTTT. It is translated as CAWSYRQGMNTEAFF.

This clonotype appeared a few times. Compared with germline, one end of the junction differs, possibly owing to a read error. V is TRBV7-7 and J is TRBJ2-2; D ambiguous. Germline V gives CDR1 SSHAT, CDR2 FNYEAQ (reference sequence). This CDR3 spans 13 amino acids. The CDR3: CASSSSSTGELFF. CDR3 coding DNA: TGTGCTAGCAGCTCGTCGTCCACCGGGGAGCTGTTTTTT.

By share of the sample, this clonotype is medium-sized (0.01 to 0.1%). The gene calls are TRBV29-1 and TRBJ1-1, with TRBD1 matching over 7 bases. J was trimmed by 1 base and V by 7 bases; bases with no gene match: 15. This CDR3 has 16 amino acids. The germline V gene encodes CDR1 SQVTM and CDR2 ANQGSEA. As DNA, the CDR3 is TGCAGCGCTCTAAAGTCGTCGGACAGGTGGAACACTGAAGCTTTCTTT. It yields the protein CSALKSSDRWNTEAFF.

This clonotype has at least ten counts. The CDR3 DNA sequence: TGTGCCAGCAGTGAATGGCGGGAGTTTGGGGAGACCCAGTACTTC. Its protein is CASSEWREFGETQYF. V and J are TRBV6-1 and TRBJ2-5; TRBD2 matches 7 bases. The trim removed 2 bases at V and 5 bases at J, leaving 8 bases unmatched. This CDR3 region has 15 residues. The germline CDR1 and CDR2 sequences are MNHNS and SASEGT.

Many counts were recorded for this clonotype. The chain joins TRBV12-3 or TRBV12-4 to TRBJ2-5; possible D gene TRBD1, 6 bases. The CDR3 has 12 residues. Between the trimmed V and J ends, which lost 5 bases and 7 bases, there was a span of 11 bases. As DNA, the CDR3 is TGTGCCAGCAGTCTAGGACAGCCGACCCAGTACTTC. This sequence encodes CASSLGQPTQYF.

This clonotype has at least ten counts. V is TRBV7-2 and J is TRBJ2-1, with 10 bases lining up with TRBD2. V was pared by 5 bases and J by 9 bases, with 13 bases of the junction left unmatched. CDR1 and CDR2 (germline): SGHTA, FQGNSA. The CDR3 totals 16 residues. CDR3 DNA: TGTGCCAGCAGCCTCAGCGGGGGGGCCGGTTTCGGTGAGCAGTTCTTC. Translation: CASSLSGGAGFGEQFF.

This clonotype occurred a few times. The V and J genes are TRBV5-1 and TRBJ2-1; 9 positions match TRBD1. The CDR3 contains 14 residues. The junction had 3 bases not matched to a gene; V was cut back by 4 bases and J by 4 bases. In germline, CDR1 is SGHRS, CDR2 YFSETQ. CDR3 sequence reads: CASSGGQGYNEQFF. CDR3 in DNA: TGCGCCAGCAGCGGGGGACAGGGATACAATGAGCAGTTCTTC.

The V gene is TRBV12-3 or TRBV12-4, the J gene TRBJ2-7; tentative D call: TRBD2 (6 bases). Trimming removed 6 bases from V and 3 bases from J, with 18 bases in between. There are 15 residues in the CDR3. The CDR3 region is CASSAGPMVNYEQYF. In DNA form, the CDR3 reads TGTGCCAGCAGCGCGGGGCCTATGGTAAACTACGAGCAGTACTTC.

In this sample, this clonotype turned up many times. The chain uses TRBV4-1 and TRBJ2-7; D is tentatively TRBD1 or TRBD2 (5 bases each). The CDR3 length is 18 residues. CDR1 MGHRA and CDR2 YSYEKL come from the germline V gene. V lost 4 bases and J 0 bases, leaving 22 bases between the germline ends. The CDR3 DNA reads as TGCGCCAGCAGCCCTGAACCCCCCGGGACCGTTAGCTCCTACGAGCAGTACTTC. This gives the protein CASSPEPPGTVSSYEQYF.

The table lists this clonotype with many counts. The chain is built from TRBV7-2 and TRBJ2-1; TRBD1 might be the D (5 bases). Per the germline V gene, CDR1 is SGHTA and CDR2 is FQGNSA. V was shortened by 1 base and J by 2 bases, with 15 bases between the two germline ends. The CDR3 has 17 residues. The DNA of the CDR3 is TGTGCCAGCAGCTTAGTTATAGGTAGGGGCGCCTACAATGAGCAGTTCTTC. The encoded protein is CASSLVIGRGAYNEQFF.

This clonotype was picked up many times. The V call is TRBV19, the J call TRBJ2-1, with a possible D match to TRBD2 (6 bases). This CDR3 has 16 amino acids. V was clipped by 3 bases and J by 5 bases, with 17 bases between them. Germline loops: CDR1 LNHDA, CDR2 SQIVND (reference sequence). The DNA of the CDR3 is TGTGCCAGTAGTATCTCCTCCCTAGCGCCAAACAATGAGCAGTTCTTC. Translating gives CASSISSLAPNNEQFF.

This clonotype has at least ten counts. This sequence joins TRBV7-8 and TRBJ2-5, with D perhaps TRBD2 (5 bases). V lost 5 bases to trimming and J lost 5 bases, with 15 bases between them. The germline gives CDR1 SGHVS, CDR2 FQNEAQ. The CDR3 has 14 residues. The CDR3 region has the DNA TGTGCCAGCAGCCTAACGGGGTTCGGGGAGACCCAGTACTTC. Amino acids: CASSLTGFGETQYF.

This clonotype has at least ten counts. The J gene is TRBJ2-3, the V gene TRBV27, with D perhaps assigned TRBD1 or TRBD2 (5 bases each). This CDR3 has 13 residues. The germline gives CDR1 MNHEY, CDR2 SMNVEV (reference sequence). Trimming took off 7 bases at V and 5 bases at J, with 13 bases between the two ends. In DNA, the CDR3 is TGTGCCAGCAAGTTTGGGGGAAAAGATACGCAGTATTTT. Its translation is CASKFGGKDTQYF.

This clonotype has at least ten counts. The rearrangement joins TRBV27 to TRBJ1-2; D gene ambiguous. The V gene lost 6 bases and the J gene lost 2 bases, with 16 bases spanning the gap. CDR1 MNHEY and CDR2 SMNVEV come from the germline V gene (reference sequence). This CDR3 is 15 amino acids long. The CDR3 nucleotides read TGTGCCAGCAGCACTGTCGCGGCCACAAACTATGGCTACACCTTC. Translation gives CASSTVAATNYGYTF.

This clonotype was detected only a few times. This chain connects TRBV7-2 to TRBJ2-3; 11 bases match TRBD2. Germline V gives CDR1 SGHTA, CDR2 FQGNSA. V trimming: 5 bases; J trimming: 2 bases; junction bases outside the gene matches: 3. The CDR3 is 15 residues long. In DNA form, the CDR3 reads TGTGCCAGCAGCCGGACTAGCGGGTACACAGATACGCAGTATTTT. Its translation: CASSRTSGYTDTQYF.

In this sample, this clonotype turned up once. This chain joins TRBV6-5 and TRBJ2-7; 9 positions agree with TRBD1. The CDR3 loop spans 15 amino acids. V lost 5 bases and J lost 5; bases outside the gene matches: 10. Germline V gene lookup returns CDR1 MNHEY and CDR2 SVGAGI. The CDR3 sequence: CASSHPGQGVHEQYF. DNA of the CDR3: TGTGCCAGCAGTCACCCGGGACAGGGAGTCCACGAGCAGTACTTC.

This clonotype has just one count. A read error may explain this, as a much larger clone is one base away. This chain uses TRBV18 with TRBJ2-2, with TRBD1 matching over 8 bases. Germline values: CDR1 KGHSH, CDR2 LQKENI. J was trimmed by 6 bases and V by 3 bases; bases with no gene match: 12. The CDR3 consists of 17 residues. The CDR3 DNA follows: TGTGCCAGCTCACCTCGAACAGGGGGATCAGGCTCCGGGGAGCTGTTTTTT. It encodes CASSPRTGGSGSGELFF.

This clonotype came up many times. CDR3 sequence: CASSRTSGSSYEQYF. In nucleotides, the CDR3 is TGTGCCAGCAGCCGGACTAGCGGGAGTAGCTACGAGCAGTACTTC. The chain has TRBV6-2 or TRBV6-3 and TRBJ2-7, with 13 bases identical to TRBD2. Per the germline V gene, CDR1 is MNHEY and CDR2 is SVGEGT. Losses at the gene ends were 6 bases for V and 3 bases for J; bases not matched to a gene: 5. This CDR3 is built from 15 residues.

This clonotype has ten or more counts. V and J are TRBV28 and TRBJ1-3, with a possible D match to TRBD1 (6 bases). The ends were cut back, 5 bases at V and 3 bases at J, with 14 bases in the middle. CDR1 is MDHEN and CDR2 is SYDVKM in the germline V gene. The CDR3 has 15 residues. This chain's CDR3 is CASSRGGALGNTIYF. The CDR3 DNA is TGTGCCAGCAGTCGCGGGGGGGCACTTGGAAACACCATATATTTT.